This TCR beta chain comes out of a study of identical twins. Template switching created a universal primer site, and the cDNA included unique molecular identifiers. One entry per CDR3 protein, called by TCRdb with MiXCR from the 5' RACE reads. The table includes some 500,000 distinct CDR3 sequences, over 12% detected once. Germline CDR1 and CDR2: SQVTM and ANQGSEA. This CDR3 spans 12 amino acids. Trimming took 4 bases from V and 8 from J, leaving 12 bases between them. These sequences were also reported in another study, on yellow fever vaccine responses in identical twins. That publication notes: The authors reported partly convergent, partly personalized vaccine responses in identical twins.

Sequencing was carried out using CD4+ T cells sorted from blood. The clonotype originates from a woman aged 18-29 years in good health. J is TRBJ2-1 and V is TRBV29-1, with a weak D call TRBD2 (6 bases). In nucleotides, the CDR3 is TGCAGCGTTGTCTGGGGGGTCTATGAGCAGTTCTTC. Translation: CSVVWGVYEQFF.